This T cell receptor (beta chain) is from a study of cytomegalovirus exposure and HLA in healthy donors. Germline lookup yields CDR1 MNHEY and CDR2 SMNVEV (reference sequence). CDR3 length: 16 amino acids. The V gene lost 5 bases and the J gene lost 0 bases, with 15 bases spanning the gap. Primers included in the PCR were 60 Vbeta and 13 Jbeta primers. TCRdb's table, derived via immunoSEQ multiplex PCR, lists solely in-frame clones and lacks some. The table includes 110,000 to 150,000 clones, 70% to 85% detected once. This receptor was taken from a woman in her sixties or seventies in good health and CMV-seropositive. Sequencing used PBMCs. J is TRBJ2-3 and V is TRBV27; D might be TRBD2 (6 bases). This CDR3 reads CASSILAGGSTDTQYF. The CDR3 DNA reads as TGTGCCAGCAGTATTTTAGCCGGGGGAAGCACAGATACGCAGTATTTT.